The 10 T cell receptor beta chains given below trace back to one sample, sequenced in a study of CD8 T cells in Susac syndrome. Reverse transcription used about 0.45 to 1 ug RNA and random hexamers. Using its own MiXCR run on the immunoSEQ multiplex PCR reads, TCRdb lists one record per CDR3 protein. The sample includes 150,000 to 200,000 distinct CDR3 sequences, roughly nine tenths of them seen just once. Sequenced sample: CD4+ T cells from PBMCs. These receptors were taken from a human donor with Susac syndrome.

This sequence joins TRBV6-2 or TRBV6-3 and TRBJ2-1; 9 nucleotides agree with TRBD2. The CDR3 is 17 amino acids. Losses at the gene ends were 2 bases for V and 10 bases for J; bases not matched to a gene: 15. Germline CDR1 is MNHEY and CDR2 is SVGEGT. The DNA for the CDR3 is TGTGCCAGCAGTTACAATCCGCAGGCGGGAGGGCCGGGAGAGCAGTTCTTC. It specifies CASSYNPQAGGPGEQFF.

The rearrangement uses TRBV27 and TRBJ1-1; D gene unclear. CDR1 and CDR2 (germline): MNHEY, SMNVEV (reference sequence). Between the trimmed V and J ends, which lost 6 bases and 4 bases, there was a span of 18 bases. The CDR3 contains 15 residues. The CDR3 DNA sequence: TGTGCCAGCAGGCCAGGTGGTGGCCGCGTCACTGAAGCTTTCTTT. It encodes CASRPGGGRVTEAFF.

V is TRBV20-1 and J is TRBJ2-3; 10 bases are a match to TRBD2. The CDR3 extends over 14 amino acids. The trim removed 7 bases at V and 1 base at J, leaving 5 bases unmatched. Looked up from germline, CDR1 is DFQATT and CDR2 is SNEGSKA (reference sequence). The DNA of the CDR3 is TGCAGTGGACCCGGGACTAGCGGCACAGATACGCAGTATTTT. It specifies CSGPGTSGTDTQYF.

The chain employs TRBV28 and TRBJ2-7; D might be TRBD1 (5 bases). Germline V gene lookup returns CDR1 MDHEN and CDR2 SYDVKM. The CDR3 runs 13 residues. The V end lost 7 bases, the J end lost 7 bases, and 17 bases lay between the germline ends. The CDR3 DNA is TGTGCCAGCACCACGTCTCCAGCAGGGGAGCAGTACTTC. Protein product: CASTTSPAGEQYF.

This clonotype has just one count. The CDR3 reads CASSLFWVTAYEQYF. CDR3 DNA sequence: TGTGCCAGCAGCTTGTTTTGGGTAACAGCCTACGAGCAGTACTTC. The V gene is TRBV5-6, the J gene TRBJ2-7; D gene uncertain. Per germline, CDR1 SGHDT and CDR2 YYEEEE. Trimming stripped 1 base from V and 2 bases from J, with 13 bases between. This CDR3 has 15 residues.

CDR3 protein: CASSFIGGGATDTQYF. Written as DNA, the CDR3 is TGTGCCAGCAGCTTTATTGGCGGGGGGGCCACAGATACGCAGTATTTT. This rearrangement joins TRBV7-9 to TRBJ2-3, with 9 bases that match TRBD2. Trimming cost V 3 bases and J 2 bases; bases outside gene matches: 6. The CDR3 has 16 residues. The V gene's germline CDR1 is SEHNR and CDR2 FQNEAQ (reference sequence).

The rearrangement joins TRBV7-2 to TRBJ1-1, with D uncertain. This CDR3 comprises 13 residues. The ends were cut back, 7 bases at V and 4 bases at J, with 13 bases in the middle. Germline assignment: CDR1 SGHTA and CDR2 FQGNSA. CDR3 sequence: CASNQQGGTEAFF. The CDR3 nucleotides are TGTGCCAGCAACCAACAAGGTGGCACTGAAGCTTTCTTT.

The rearrangement links TRBV2 to TRBJ1-2; D not resolved. The ends were cut back, 1 base at V and 0 bases at J, with 9 bases in the middle. CDR1 is SNHLY and CDR2 is FYNNEI in the germline V gene. The CDR3 loop spans 15 amino acids. The CDR3 DNA sequence: TGTGCCAGCAGTGAAGGTCTAACAGCTAACTATGGCTACACCTTC. It translates to CASSEGLTANYGYTF.

The CDR3 loop is CASSSTGVGVFGETQYF. The CDR3, as DNA: TGTGCCAGCAGTTCTACGGGGGTTGGAGTTTTTGGGGAGACCCAGTACTTC. The chain uses TRBV28 and TRBJ2-5, with D possibly matching TRBD2 (6 bases). This CDR3 contains 17 residues. CDR1 MDHEN and CDR2 SYDVKM come from the germline V gene. Trimming took 4 bases from V and 5 from J, leaving 23 bases between them.

The chain carries TRBV6-5 and TRBJ2-7, with D unresolved. Germline-derived CDR1 and CDR2 are MNHEY and SVGAGI. CDR3 length: 14 residues. With 0 bases removed from V and 3 bases from J, the gap between germline ends came to 9 bases. CDR3 sequence reads: CASSYSAVIYEQYF. CDR3 sequence (DNA): TGTGCCAGCAGTTACTCGGCCGTGATCTACGAGCAGTACTTC.